This T cell receptor beta chain comes out of a study of radiation and T cells in renal cell carcinoma (dated by TCRdb to 2018 to 2021). At the level of the whole study: A total of under 60 samples underwent TCR beta sequencing, made up of approximately 26 tumors and roughly 27 peripheral blood samples. The final blood draw took place at 4 weeks after radiation, the same time as nephrectomy. Across all 55 or so samples, under 4,500,000 unique CDR3 nucleotide sequences, encoding 2,658,974 unique CDR3 amino acid sequences, were identified.

Overall study outcomes, separate from this receptor: Top tumor clonotypes rose in blood from baseline to 2 weeks post-radiation, then contracted by 4 weeks, suggesting transient expansion of tumor-resident clones. Effects of radiation dose or scheduling on the TCR repertoire could not be addressed with the single-armed trial design. Tracking of blood repertoire dynamics stopped at approximately four weeks after treatment, with no follow-up past that point. No pretreatment tumor biopsies were available, so the baseline intratumoral presence of clonotypes could not be determined.

V is pared back by 0 bases and J by 4 bases, with 9 bases lying between the germline termini. The CDR3, from cysteine to phenylalanine, totals 14 residues. The read is trimmed to its CDR3 DNA, 42 bases read in frame from base 1. The germline V gene sets CDR1 to ENHRY and CDR2 to SYGVKD. According to the study, the label for this sample's time point signals: blood 4 weeks post-SBRT, at nephrectomy. What this sample's treatment or condition label stands for: 15 Gy SBRT to primary tumor, nephrectomy 4 weeks later. The samples were drawn from a clinical trial, where primary renal cell carcinomas were treated with 15 Gy of stereotactic body radiation therapy and then removed by nephrectomy 4 weeks afterward. To follow tumor-enriched clonotypes, peripheral blood was collected serially from radiation-treated patients at baseline and again at 2 weeks and 4 weeks after SBRT. Every patient's renal cell carcinoma showed clear cell pathology. Genomic DNA for TCR sequencing was prepared using the QIAamp DNA Blood Mini Kit (Qiagen). Only samples passing all quality control checks were included in the analyses.

TCR beta libraries were generated from genomic DNA with the immunoSEQ kit, following the manufacturer's recommendations. To prepare libraries, a first multiplex PCR with proprietary primers was run, followed by a second PCR that added unique barcodes, and a bead cleanup was done after each round. Each sample batch included a kit-provided positive control reaction and a negative control reaction. The final libraries were assessed on an Agilent 4200 TapeStation D1000 ScreenTape, pooled by volume, and quantified by qPCR. Sequencing ran on an Illumina NextSeq500 with a MidOutput 150-cycle cartridge, using 156 Read1 and 15 Index1 cycles with kit custom primers. The pooled library was loaded at 0.8 to 1 pM, and around 22% PhiX control was spiked in. For the original study's pipeline: Vendor-processed data were analyzed in R, with a clonotype defined as all T cells sharing the same CDR3 nucleotide sequence. For clone abundance analyses, frequencies were normalized to the 10,000 most abundant clones in each sample. Public T cell clones, which averaged fewer than five per sample, were excluded before analysis. Tumor-enriched and baseline blood-enriched clonotypes were defined by at least a 32-fold difference in abundance between compartments. A beta-binomial differential abundance model was applied to find clonotypes that expanded or contracted between blood time points. Similarity between tumor and blood repertoires was quantified using the Baroni-Urbani and Buser coefficient, and groups were compared with two-tailed Wilcoxon tests in R. TCRdb re-hosts the immuneACCESS table, in-frame sequences only. Its copies lack some clones; in the studies checked, an unresolved V gene accounts for under half of them, and the cause for the rest is not known. The DNA gave D and trimming, while V, J and clone size come from that table. Counted in this sample were approximately 65,000 clones; 60% to 85% of them appeared once. Approximately 6.6% of the sample is in the top ten clones.

A few counts support this clone. No cognate antigen has been identified for it. Within one base of it there is no much larger clone, and no base qualities were kept. The receptor was derived from a man between 60 and 75 years old with renal cell carcinoma. The sample was blood, taken from a patient whose treatment included radiotherapy and nephrectomy. The sequence is built from TRBV10-3 and TRBJ1-2; the D segment cannot be called with confidence. The CDR3 region reads CAISESRVTYGYTF. The DNA sequence is as follows: TGTGCCATCAGTGAGTCGCGGGTTACCTATGGCTACACCTTC.